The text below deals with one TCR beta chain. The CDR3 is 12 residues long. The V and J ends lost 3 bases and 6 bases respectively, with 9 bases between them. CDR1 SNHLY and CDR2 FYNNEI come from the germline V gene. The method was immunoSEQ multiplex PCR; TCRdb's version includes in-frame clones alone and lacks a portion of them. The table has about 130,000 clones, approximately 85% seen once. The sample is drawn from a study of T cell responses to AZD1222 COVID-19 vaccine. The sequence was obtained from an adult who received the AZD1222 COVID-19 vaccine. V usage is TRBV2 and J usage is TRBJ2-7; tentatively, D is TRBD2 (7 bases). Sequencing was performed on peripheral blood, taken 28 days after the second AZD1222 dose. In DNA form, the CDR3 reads TGTGCCAGCAGTGAGGGGGGGCCCGAGCAGTACTTC. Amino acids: CASSEGGPEQYF.